This is a list of T cell receptor beta chains from one sample in a study of control samples from healthy donors and cancer patients. Assay: immunoSEQ multiplex PCR; the TCRdb copy retains only in-frame clones and omits some. The table includes more than 95,000 clones, under 90% detected once. Sequenced: blood. The receptors here all came from a woman aged 45 to 65 in good health. Each CDR3 is given with its conserved first and last residue. A D gene is named only where the DNA matches it firmly. Clone size is not always given. Where it is, it says once, few, many or a class for expanded clones.

j_gene: TRBJ2-5; d_gene: .; abundance: .; v_gene: TRBV4-2; CDR3aa: CASSRREGETQYF; CDR3nt: TGTGCCAGCAGCCGGCGGGAAGGCGAGACCCAGTACTTC
j_gene: TRBJ1-5; d_gene: TRBD1; abundance: .; v_gene: TRBV19; CDR3aa: CASSILQGESNQPQHF; CDR3nt: TGTGCCAGTAGTATACTCCAGGGGGAGAGCAATCAGCCCCAGCATTTT
j_gene: TRBJ1-1; d_gene: .; abundance: .; v_gene: TRBV6-1; CDR3aa: CASSGDGNTEAFF; CDR3nt: TGTGCCAGCAGTGGCGACGGGAACACTGAAGCTTTCTTT
j_gene: TRBJ2-5; d_gene: TRBD2; abundance: .; v_gene: TRBV7-8; CDR3aa: CASSLRVLAGKETQYF; CDR3nt: TGTGCCAGCAGCTTAAGGGTGCTAGCGGGTAAAGAGACCCAGTACTTC
j_gene: TRBJ2-1; d_gene: TRBD2; abundance: .; v_gene: TRBV4-3; CDR3aa: CASSQGGRAGNEQFF; CDR3nt: TGCGCCAGCAGCCAAGGCGGGAGGGCGGGGAATGAGCAGTTCTTC
j_gene: TRBJ2-2; d_gene: .; abundance: .; v_gene: TRBV6-2/TRBV6-3; CDR3aa: CASSLDRNTGELFF; CDR3nt: TGTGCCAGCAGTCTCGACAGGAACACCGGGGAGCTGTTTTTT
j_gene: TRBJ1-6; d_gene: .; abundance: .; v_gene: TRBV24-1; CDR3aa: CATSDAEYNSPLHF; CDR3nt: TGTGCCACCAGTGACGCCGAGTATAATTCACCCCTCCACTTT
j_gene: TRBJ2-7; d_gene: .; abundance: .; v_gene: TRBV11-1; CDR3aa: CASSDRAGVEGLEQYF; CDR3nt: TGTGCCAGCAGCGACAGGGCGGGAGTGGAGGGGCTCGAGCAGTACTTC
j_gene: TRBJ2-1; d_gene: TRBD2; abundance: .; v_gene: TRBV5-1; CDR3aa: CASSQGLAGGLEDNEQFF; CDR3nt: TGCGCCAGCAGCCAGGGACTAGCGGGAGGGTTAGAGGACAATGAGCAGTTCTTC
j_gene: TRBJ2-2; d_gene: .; abundance: .; v_gene: TRBV30; CDR3aa: CAWKGVAGEAGELFF; CDR3nt: TGTGCCTGGAAGGGGGTTGCGGGAGAAGCCGGGGAGCTGTTTTTT
j_gene: TRBJ1-1; d_gene: .; abundance: .; v_gene: TRBV5-4; CDR3aa: CASSFGGTEAFF; CDR3nt: TGTGCCAGCAGCTTCGGTGGCACTGAAGCTTTCTTT
j_gene: TRBJ1-3; d_gene: TRBD1; abundance: .; v_gene: TRBV5-1; CDR3aa: CASSRTGVENTIYF; CDR3nt: TGCGCCAGCAGCCGGACAGGGGTAGAAAACACCATATATTTT
j_gene: TRBJ2-1; d_gene: TRBD1; abundance: .; v_gene: TRBV7-8; CDR3aa: CASSSSRQGRKNEQFF; CDR3nt: TGTGCCAGCAGCTCGTCCCGACAGGGACGGAAGAATGAGCAGTTCTTC
j_gene: TRBJ2-3; d_gene: .; abundance: .; v_gene: TRBV7-2; CDR3aa: CASSLDLGRSDTQYF; CDR3nt: TGTGCCAGCAGCTTAGATCTGGGGCGGTCCGATACGCAGTATTTT
j_gene: TRBJ2-4; d_gene: TRBD1; abundance: .; v_gene: TRBV6-6; CDR3aa: CASSPNSGTGDQYF; CDR3nt: TGTGCCAGCAGTCCTAATAGCGGGACAGGGGACCAGTACTTC
j_gene: TRBJ2-5; d_gene: .; abundance: .; v_gene: TRBV29-1; CDR3aa: CSVERGGETQYF; CDR3nt: TGCAGCGTTGAAAGGGGAGGTGAGACCCAGTACTTC
j_gene: TRBJ1-1; d_gene: .; abundance: .; v_gene: TRBV5-6; CDR3aa: CASHWRAGRTEAFF; CDR3nt: TGTGCCAGCCACTGGAGGGCAGGGCGAACTGAAGCTTTCTTT
j_gene: TRBJ1-1; d_gene: .; abundance: .; v_gene: TRBV7-9; CDR3aa: CASSSAVGGHDTEAFF; CDR3nt: TGTGCCAGCAGCAGTGCGGTTGGGGGGCACGACACTGAAGCTTTCTTT
j_gene: TRBJ2-6; d_gene: TRBD1; abundance: .; v_gene: TRBV24-1; CDR3aa: CATSDTGQASSGANVLTF; CDR3nt: TGTGCCACCAGTGACACGGGACAGGCTAGCTCTGGGGCCAACGTCCTGACTTTC
j_gene: TRBJ1-5; d_gene: .; abundance: .; v_gene: TRBV7-9; CDR3aa: CASSLDGPQHF; CDR3nt: TGTGCCAGCAGCTTGGATGGGCCCCAGCATTTT
j_gene: TRBJ2-1; d_gene: .; abundance: few; v_gene: TRBV15; CDR3aa: CATSRDRGYNEQFF; CDR3nt: TGTGCCACCAGCAGAGATCGAGGCTACAATGAGCAGTTCTTC
j_gene: TRBJ2-1; d_gene: TRBD1; abundance: .; v_gene: TRBV10-3; CDR3aa: CAISDRDRGLNEQFF; CDR3nt: TGTGCCATCAGTGATAGAGACAGGGGGCTTAATGAGCAGTTCTTC
j_gene: TRBJ2-1; d_gene: .; abundance: .; v_gene: TRBV25-1; CDR3aa: CASSEYLTYNEQFF; CDR3nt: TGTGCCAGCAGTGAATACCTTACCTACAATGAGCAGTTCTTC
j_gene: TRBJ2-1; d_gene: .; abundance: .; v_gene: TRBV28; CDR3aa: CASSMDSYNEQFF; CDR3nt: TGTGCCAGCAGTATGGACAGCTACAATGAGCAGTTCTTC
j_gene: TRBJ1-2; d_gene: .; abundance: .; v_gene: TRBV5-4; CDR3aa: CASTPYGQRYGYTF; CDR3nt: TGTGCCAGCACTCCCTACGGGCAGCGATATGGCTACACCTTC
j_gene: TRBJ1-2; d_gene: .; abundance: .; v_gene: TRBV28; CDR3aa: CASTPGATNYGYTF; CDR3nt: TGTGCCAGTACCCCTGGGGCAACTAACTATGGCTACACCTTC
j_gene: TRBJ1-2; d_gene: .; abundance: .; v_gene: TRBV18; CDR3aa: CASSSQEGSPYGYTF; CDR3nt: TGTGCCAGCTCATCCCAGGAGGGATCTCCCTATGGCTACACCTTC
j_gene: TRBJ2-3; d_gene: .; abundance: .; v_gene: TRBV7-6; CDR3aa: CASSSFEATDTQYF; CDR3nt: TGTGCCAGCAGCTCCTTTGAAGCGACAGATACGCAGTATTTT
j_gene: TRBJ2-3; d_gene: .; abundance: .; v_gene: TRBV18; CDR3aa: CASSPGSITDTQYF; CDR3nt: TGTGCCAGCTCACCAGGATCCATCACAGATACGCAGTATTTT
j_gene: TRBJ1-5; d_gene: TRBD1; abundance: .; v_gene: TRBV18; CDR3aa: CASSPDRDNQPQHF; CDR3nt: TGTGCCAGCTCCCCGGACAGGGATAATCAGCCCCAGCATTTT
j_gene: TRBJ1-5; d_gene: .; abundance: .; v_gene: TRBV10-3; CDR3aa: CAISESRTTITGPQHF; CDR3nt: TGTGCCATCAGTGAGTCCCGGACCACCATAACCGGGCCCCAGCATTTT
j_gene: TRBJ1-1; d_gene: .; abundance: .; v_gene: TRBV13; CDR3aa: CASSSGEGETEAFF; CDR3nt: TGTGCCAGCAGCTCCGGTGAGGGGGAGACTGAAGCTTTCTTT
j_gene: TRBJ1-6; d_gene: .; abundance: .; v_gene: TRBV14; CDR3aa: CASSRDSNSPLHF; CDR3nt: TGTGCCAGCAGCCGCGACAGTAATTCACCCCTCCACTTT
j_gene: TRBJ2-2; d_gene: .; abundance: .; v_gene: TRBV28; CDR3aa: CASSLADLTGELFF; CDR3nt: TGTGCCAGCAGTTTGGCAGACCTCACCGGGGAGCTGTTTTTT
j_gene: TRBJ2-3; d_gene: .; abundance: .; v_gene: TRBV9; CDR3aa: CASSVGPRSTDTQYF; CDR3nt: TGTGCCAGCAGCGTAGGCCCCCGTAGCACAGATACGCAGTATTTT
j_gene: TRBJ2-3; d_gene: TRBD2; abundance: .; v_gene: TRBV7-9; CDR3aa: CASSPGELAGFGSTDTQYF; CDR3nt: TGTGCCAGCAGCCCGGGAGAGCTAGCGGGGTTTGGGAGCACAGATACGCAGTATTTT
j_gene: TRBJ2-1; d_gene: TRBD2; abundance: .; v_gene: TRBV5-1; CDR3aa: CASSLDGGGAAEQFF; CDR3nt: TGCGCCAGCAGCTTGGATGGCGGGGGGGCAGCTGAGCAGTTCTTC
j_gene: TRBJ1-3; d_gene: TRBD1; abundance: few; v_gene: TRBV5-1; CDR3aa: CASRDSTSGNTIYF; CDR3nt: TGCGCCAGTCGGGACAGTACCTCTGGAAACACCATATATTTT
j_gene: TRBJ2-1; d_gene: TRBD1; abundance: once; v_gene: TRBV7-9; CDR3aa: CASSLGQGSYNEQFF; CDR3nt: TGTGCCAGCAGCTTAGGACAGGGTTCCTACAATGAGCAGTTCTTC
j_gene: TRBJ2-1; d_gene: .; abundance: .; v_gene: TRBV7-3; CDR3aa: CASSPPGRQNNEQFF; CDR3nt: TGTGCCAGCAGCCCGCCGGGACGGCAGAACAATGAGCAGTTCTTC
j_gene: TRBJ1-4; d_gene: .; abundance: .; v_gene: TRBV27; CDR3aa: CASSPRGRSEKLFF; CDR3nt: TGTGCCAGCAGTCCCAGGGGTAGGAGTGAAAAACTGTTTTTT
j_gene: TRBJ2-3; d_gene: .; abundance: .; v_gene: TRBV19; CDR3aa: CASSETPAGDTQYF; CDR3nt: TGTGCCAGTAGTGAGACCCCCGCAGGAGATACGCAGTATTTT
j_gene: TRBJ1-3; d_gene: .; abundance: few; v_gene: TRBV4-3; CDR3aa: CASSQDTSRNTIYF; CDR3nt: TGCGCCAGCAGCCAAGATACGTCTAGAAACACCATATATTTT